Listed here are 16 T cell receptor beta chains from one sample, sequenced in a study of T cell changes during pregnancy in multiple sclerosis. Only in-frame clones appear in the TCRdb table, and some are missing; sequencing was by immunoSEQ multiplex PCR. The data contain about 75,000 clones, 89% of them singletons. The sequencing used peripheral blood, collected in the first trimester of pregnancy. The receptors derive from a female donor in good health, enrolled as a control in a pregnancy study.

The genes are TRBV5-1 and TRBJ1-2; TRBD1 agrees at 9 bases. Germline V lookup: CDR1 SGHRS, CDR2 YFSETQ. Trimming cost V 4 bases and J 7 bases; bases outside gene matches: 11. The CDR3 has 15 amino acids. The DNA of the CDR3 is TGCGCCAGCAGCCTCCTCGGGACAGGGTTCCGTGGCTACACCTTC. It codes for CASSLLGTGFRGYTF.

The genes are TRBV6-5 and TRBJ1-2; D perhaps matches TRBD1 (5 bases). CDR3 length equals 14 residues. Germline V gene lookup returns CDR1 MNHEY and CDR2 SVGAGI. V shed 2 bases and J shed 4 bases, with 11 bases lying between them. The CDR3 sequence is CASSYTTAPYGYTF. The CDR3 DNA is TGTGCCAGCAGTTACACGACAGCCCCCTATGGCTACACCTTC.

This chain links TRBV7-8 with TRBJ2-7; perhaps TRBD1 as D (5 bases). The CDR3 length is 15 residues. V lost 3 bases, J lost 0 bases, and 12 bases lay in between. The germline CDR1 and CDR2 sequences are SGHVS and FQNEAQ. In DNA, the CDR3 is TGTGCCAGCAGCTTGGGCAGGGATCACTCCTACGAGCAGTACTTC. This encodes CASSLGRDHSYEQYF.

CDR3 sequence reads: CASSRTGSYEQYF. The CDR3 nucleotides are TGTGCCAGCAGTCGGACGGGGTCCTACGAGCAGTACTTC. The chain carries TRBV27 and TRBJ2-7, with D possibly TRBD2 on 5 matching bases. CDR3 length equals 13 residues. V was clipped by 5 bases and J by 1 base, with 9 bases between them. The germline CDR1 and CDR2 sequences are MNHEY and SMNVEV (reference sequence).

The rearrangement uses TRBV7-2 and TRBJ2-7; tentative D call: TRBD1 (5 bases). The length of the CDR3 is 12 residues. The V and J ends lost 6 bases and 4 bases respectively, with 10 bases between them. In germline, CDR1 is SGHTA, CDR2 FQGNSA. CDR3 protein: CASSPAGYEQYF. In nucleotides, the CDR3 is TGTGCCAGCAGTCCGGCAGGGTACGAGCAGTACTTC. Together with reference TRBV7-2 and TRBJ2-7, the CDR3 gives the full variable domain: GAGVSQSPSNKVTEKGKDVELRCDPISGHTALYWYRQSLGQGLEFLIYFQGNSAPDKSGLPSDRFSAERTGGSVSTLTIQRTQQEDSAVYLCASSPAGYEQYFGPGTRLTVT.

V and J are TRBV7-9 and TRBJ1-2, with D uncertain. Germline-derived CDR1 and CDR2 are SEHNR and FQNEAQ (reference sequence). CDR3 length: 15 amino acids. The V and J ends lost 1 base and 1 base respectively, with 10 bases between them. CDR3 DNA sequence: TGTGCCAGCAGCTTAGTATTGGGCAGTAACTATGGCTACACCTTC. Its translation: CASSLVLGSNYGYTF.

This chain links TRBV5-1 with TRBJ1-1; D call uncertain. Germline V gene data show CDR1 as SGHRS and CDR2 as YFSETQ. V gave up 0 bases and J gave up 1 base, with 4 bases separating them. The CDR3 runs to 13 residues. This CDR3 is CASSLGRNTEAFF. The CDR3 DNA sequence: TGCGCCAGCAGCTTGGGGAGGAACACTGAAGCTTTCTTT. The full variable domain, completed using reference TRBV5-1 and TRBJ1-1, is KAGVTQTPRYLIKTRGQQVTLSCSPISGHRSVSWYQQTPGQGLQFLFEYFSETQRNKGNFPGRFSGRQFSNSRSEMNVSTLELGDSALYLCASSLGRNTEAFFGQGTRLTVV.

This chain uses TRBV27 with TRBJ2-5; a weak D match, TRBD2 (6 bases). V was clipped by 7 bases and J by 2 bases, with 11 bases between them. This CDR3 contains 13 residues. CDR1 is MNHEY and CDR2 is SMNVEV in the germline V gene (reference sequence). The CDR3 sequence is CASKAGLQETQYF. CDR3 DNA: TGTGCCAGCAAGGCGGGACTTCAAGAGACCCAGTACTTC.

The chain couples TRBV28 to TRBJ1-6; a possible D gene is TRBD1 (5 bases). Per the germline V gene, CDR1 is MDHEN and CDR2 is SYDVKM. The CDR3 loop spans 14 amino acids. V was clipped by 7 bases and J by 10 bases, with 17 bases between them. As DNA, the CDR3 is TGTGCCAGCATCGTCGGGGGGGAACACTCACCCCTCCACTTT. Protein product: CASIVGGEHSPLHF.

V gene TRBV18 combines with J gene TRBJ1-4; D gene unclear. V lost 6 bases and J 5 bases, leaving 7 bases between the germline ends. The germline V gene encodes CDR1 KGHSH and CDR2 LQKENI. The CDR3 contains 12 residues. CDR3 region: CASSPSNEKLFF. CDR3 nucleotides: TGTGCCAGCTCCCCCTCGAATGAAAAACTGTTTTTT.

The sample holds one count of this clone. J is TRBJ2-7 and V is TRBV5-4; TRBD2 agrees at 10 bases. Germline loops: CDR1 SGHNT, CDR2 YYREEE (reference sequence). This CDR3 contains 16 residues. V lost 1 base and J lost 3; bases outside the gene matches: 7. This CDR3 reads CASSLFRSSGSYEQYF. The CDR3 nucleotides read TGTGCCAGCAGCTTGTTTCGTTCTAGCGGGAGCTACGAGCAGTACTTC.

The J gene is TRBJ2-1, the V gene TRBV7-9; D ambiguous. V dropped 8 bases and J dropped 6 bases, with 8 bases sitting between them. Per the germline V gene, CDR1 is SEHNR and CDR2 is FQNEAQ (reference sequence). The CDR3 loop spans 11 amino acids. In DNA form, the CDR3 reads TGTGCCAGCGGGCGAGTCAATGAGCAGTTCTTC. Amino acid sequence: CASGRVNEQFF.

V and J are TRBV2 and TRBJ2-1; D perhaps matches TRBD2 (5 bases). The CDR3 has 15 residues. V was clipped by 6 bases and J by 2 bases, with 14 bases between them. Germline-derived CDR1 and CDR2 are SNHLY and FYNNEI. CDR3 region: CASSLGSGPYNEQFF. CDR3 sequence (DNA): TGTGCCAGCAGCTTAGGGAGCGGACCCTACAATGAGCAGTTCTTC. Looking up the rest from reference TRBV2 and TRBJ2-1 gives the full variable domain: EPEVTQTPSHQVTQMGQEVILRCVPISNHLYFYWYRQILGQKVEFLVSFYNNEISEKSEIFDDQFSVERPDGSNFTLKIRSTKLEDSAMYFCASSLGSGPYNEQFFGPGTRLTVL.

In regard to this clone: Other DNA sequences in the sample encode the same CDR3. The chain recombines TRBV6-1 with TRBJ2-3; 7 nucleotides align to TRBD1. Germline CDR1 MNHNS, CDR2 SASEGT. V gave up 0 bases and J gave up 4 bases; unmatched junction bases: 7. This CDR3 has 16 residues. The CDR3 protein is CASSEALGGGADTQYF. Written as DNA, the CDR3 is TGTGCCAGCAGTGAAGCGCTAGGGGGCGGCGCAGATACGCAGTATTTT.

The chain combines TRBV15 with TRBJ2-5; 8 bases agree with TRBD2. J gave up 2 bases and V 5 bases, and 13 bases lay outside the gene matches. The CDR3 extends over 17 amino acids. Germline V gives CDR1 LNHNV, CDR2 YYDKDF (reference sequence). CDR3 residues: CATSGYSGGGLQETQYF. The CDR3 bases are TGTGCCACCAGCGGGTATTCGGGGGGGGGCCTTCAAGAGACCCAGTACTTC.

The chain carries TRBV11-2 and TRBJ1-2; D unclear. The V gene lost 3 bases and the J gene lost 2 bases, with 10 bases spanning the gap. CDR3 size: 14 residues. Germline CDR1 and CDR2: SGHAT and FQNNGV. The CDR3 nucleotides are TGTGCCAGCAGCTTCGGCAGGAAGAACTATGGCTACACCTTC. It yields the protein CASSFGRKNYGYTF.